Listed below are T cell receptor beta chains from one sample, sequenced in a study of control samples from healthy donors and cancer patients. Sequencing used immunoSEQ multiplex PCR; TCRdb keeps in-frame clones, though not all of them. The sample has about 120,000 clones, approximately 90% seen once. The sequenced sample consisted of blood. The receptor source for this set is a woman under 30 in good health. Both conserved end residues are part of each CDR3. D genes are given only for firm matches. Not every row has a clone size; where given, it reads once, few, many or a size class.

J	V	D	size	CDR3	DNA
TRBJ1-2	TRBV19	.	.	CASSDSYGYTF	TGTGCCAGCTCGGACAGTTATGGCTACACCTTC
TRBJ2-7	TRBV6-5	.	.	CASSYSGTWGTYEQYF	TGTGCCAGCAGTTACTCCGGGACTTGGGGTACCTACGAGCAGTACTTC
TRBJ2-7	TRBV5-4	TRBD2	.	CASSPGTSSYEQYF	TGTGCCAGCAGCCCCGGGACTAGCTCCTACGAGCAGTACTTC
TRBJ1-6	TRBV20-1	.	.	CSAEDSPLHF	TGCAGTGCCGAGGATTCACCCCTCCACTTT
TRBJ2-3	TRBV30	TRBD1	.	CAWSVQGASTDTQYF	TGTGCCTGGAGTGTACAGGGGGCAAGCACAGATACGCAGTATTTT
TRBJ2-1	TRBV21-1	.	once	CASSKITGVNEQFF	TGTGCCAGCAGCAAAATAACAGGGGTCAATGAGCAGTTCTTC
TRBJ1-2	TRBV6-1	.	.	CASSEGGRYGYTF	TGTGCCAGCAGTGAAGGGGGCCGCTATGGCTACACCTTC
TRBJ2-1	TRBV3-1/TRBV3-2	.	.	CASSQDGAPYYNEQFF	TGTGCCAGCAGCCAAGATGGAGCACCATACTACAATGAGCAGTTCTTC
TRBJ2-2	TRBV11-2	TRBD1	.	CASSFLARGLGDTGELFF	TGTGCCAGCAGCTTTCTCGCCAGGGGGCTTGGTGACACCGGGGAGCTGTTTTTT
TRBJ2-2	TRBV5-1	.	.	CASSFQRETTGELFF	TGCGCCAGCAGCTTCCAAAGAGAGACGACCGGGGAGCTGTTTTTT
TRBJ2-1	TRBV15	.	.	CATSRQGGGNEQFF	TGTGCCACCAGCAGACAGGGGGGAGGCAATGAGCAGTTCTTC
TRBJ2-3	TRBV7-2	TRBD2	.	CASSLRLALPDTQYF	TGTGCCAGCAGCTTACGACTAGCGCTTCCAGATACGCAGTATTTT
TRBJ1-6	TRBV11-2	.	.	CASSPSWGSPLHF	TGTGCCAGCAGCCCCTCTTGGGGTTCACCCCTCCACTTT
TRBJ2-1	TRBV5-8	.	.	CASSLAPGNEQFF	TGTGCCAGCAGCTTGGCCCCAGGCAATGAGCAGTTCTTC
TRBJ2-3	TRBV20-1	.	.	CSAPLLDTQYF	TGCAGTGCTCCCTTGTTAGATACGCAGTATTTT
TRBJ1-2	TRBV28	TRBD1	.	CASRTGIYGYTF	TGTGCCAGCAGGACAGGGATCTATGGCTACACCTTC
TRBJ1-1	TRBV4-3	.	few	CASSQGSGGGRAFF	TGCGCCAGCAGCCAAGGGTCTGGTGGGGGAAGGGCTTTCTTT
TRBJ2-5	TRBV7-2	TRBD1	.	CASSLLTGGLETQYF	TGTGCCAGCAGCTTACTGACAGGGGGCTTGGAGACCCAGTACTTC
TRBJ2-3	TRBV12-3/TRBV12-4	.	.	CASSLRGTDTQYF	TGTGCCAGCAGTTTAAGGGGCACAGATACGCAGTATTTT
TRBJ1-5	TRBV30	TRBD1	medium-sized	CAWSAPGGYNQPQHF	TGTGCCTGGAGTGCCCCAGGGGGCTACAATCAGCCCCAGCATTTT
TRBJ2-2	TRBV19	TRBD1	.	CASSIDLGQGRDTGELFF	TGTGCCAGTAGTATAGATCTGGGACAGGGGAGGGACACCGGGGAGCTGTTTTTT
TRBJ2-7	TRBV4-3	.	.	CASSQGVAGGAAAGEQYF	TGCGCCAGCAGCCAAGGAGTTGCCGGAGGGGCCGCGGCCGGCGAGCAGTACTTC
TRBJ2-1	TRBV7-2	TRBD2	.	CASSLGSSGGFPSYEQFF	TGTGCCAGCAGCTTAGGGTCTAGCGGGGGGTTCCCTTCGTATGAGCAGTTCTTC
TRBJ1-1	TRBV12-5	.	.	CASSGEGNTEAFF	TGTGCTAGTAGCGGCGAGGGTAACACTGAAGCTTTCTTT
TRBJ2-7	TRBV6-2/TRBV6-3	TRBD1	.	CASSYSDQGAEQYF	TGTGCCAGCAGTTACTCGGATCAGGGGGCCGAGCAGTACTTC
TRBJ2-1	TRBV28	.	.	CASSATTGLSSYNEQFF	TGTGCCAGCAGTGCGACGACAGGACTAAGCTCCTACAATGAGCAGTTCTTC
TRBJ1-1	TRBV4-1	.	.	CASSQDRVNTEAFF	TGCGCCAGCAGCCAAGACAGGGTAAACACTGAAGCTTTCTTT
TRBJ2-3	TRBV5-1	.	.	CASSPQSSLYTDTQYF	TGCGCCAGCAGCCCTCAATCGAGTCTCTACACAGATACGCAGTATTTT
TRBJ2-1	TRBV7-2	TRBD2	.	CASSILSGRSNNEQFF	TGTGCCAGCAGTATACTTAGCGGGAGGTCAAACAATGAGCAGTTCTTC
TRBJ2-7	TRBV19	TRBD1	.	CASSKPGQGRYEQYF	TGTGCCAGTAGTAAACCGGGACAGGGGCGTTACGAGCAGTACTTC
TRBJ2-2	TRBV3-1/TRBV3-2	.	.	CASTKTLADTGELFF	TGTGCCAGCACCAAGACCTTAGCTGACACCGGGGAGCTGTTTTTT
TRBJ2-7	TRBV10-2	.	.	CASSQGVFEQYF	TGCGCCAGCAGCCAGGGAGTTTTCGAGCAGTACTTC
TRBJ2-2	TRBV7-2	TRBD1	few	CASSSPNVVWGQGTGELFF	TGTGCCAGCAGCTCACCTAACGTCGTTTGGGGACAGGGCACCGGGGAGCTGTTTTTT
TRBJ1-6	TRBV11-3	.	.	CASTIVESSYNSPLHF	TGTGCCAGCACCATAGTGGAGAGCTCCTATAATTCACCCCTCCACTTT
TRBJ2-7	TRBV29-1	.	.	CSVGTGYEQYF	TGCAGCGTTGGCACAGGATACGAGCAGTACTTC
TRBJ1-3	TRBV5-1	.	.	CASSSADRGENTIYF	TGCGCCAGCAGCTCTGCAGATAGGGGGGAAAACACCATATATTTT
TRBJ2-2	TRBV7-2	TRBD1	.	CASSQKQGSRTGELFF	TGTGCCAGCAGCCAAAAACAGGGGAGTAGGACCGGGGAGCTGTTTTTT
TRBJ1-4	TRBV5-5	.	.	CASSLTGSSANEKLFF	TGTGCCAGCAGCTTGACAGGGTCGAGTGCTAATGAAAAACTGTTTTTT
TRBJ2-7	TRBV19	.	.	CASSMSFFSYEQYF	TGTGCCAGTAGTATGTCTTTTTTTTCGTACGAGCAGTACTTC
TRBJ2-7	TRBV30	.	once	CAWSGPTDEQYF	TGTGCCTGGAGTGGCCCCACGGACGAGCAGTACTTC
TRBJ2-3	TRBV30	.	.	CAWRGRDTQYF	TGTGCCTGGAGAGGACGGGATACGCAGTATTTT
TRBJ2-1	TRBV5-4	TRBD2	.	CASSRGTSHEQFF	TGTGCCAGCAGCCGTGGGACTAGCCATGAGCAGTTCTTC